This TCR beta chain was sequenced for a study of shared clonotypes between healthy human individuals (dated by TCRdb to the early 2020s). About the study as a whole: Three men and a couple of women, aged 18 to 49 years, made up the cohort. Per donor, three plates each were used for CD4 naive and CD4 memory, two for CD8 naive, and one for CD8 memory. To estimate repertoire size and how much clonotype sharing occurs between individuals, the study deeply sequenced the blood TCR repertoires of about five healthy adults. To increase sequencing depth and limit assay-specific biases, TCR repertoire library preparation and sequencing were carried out by different laboratories using diverse techniques. Leukapheresis yielded between about 0.94 and 9 billion PBMCs per donor.

CDR1 and CDR2 are read off the germline V gene as MNHEY and SVGAGI. The CDR3 has 12 amino acids, counting the end cysteine and phenylalanine. Just CDR3 DNA is preserved here, 36 bases in frame from base 1. V is reduced by 6 bases and J by 0 bases, leaving a spacing of 5 bases between them. Using the deep immunoSEQ assay, multiplex PCR amplified TCR CDR3 regions from genomic DNA. Extracted genomic DNA from each cell subset was distributed evenly across all wells of several immunoSEQ 96-well plates, and each plate was treated as a replicate. For sorted subsets, around 200 ng genomic DNA, equal to tens of thousands of T cell genomes, was loaded into each replicate PCR. Purified libraries were quantified with a Qubit 3.0 fluorometer, sized on a Bioanalyzer 2100, and re-quantified with the KAPA Library Quantification kit. A separate single-read 150-cycle Illumina NextSeq 550 flow cell was used to sequence each immunoSEQ 96-well plate. Per the authors' processing: Because only junctional sequences without quality scores were contained in the immunoSEQ output, filtering matching that applied to full-length reads could not be performed. To assign V/J genes and CDR3, sequences were annotated using PyIR, a Python wrapper for IgBLAST v1.9, with IMGT germline references. Reads were filtered out if the reads had weak V/J assignments (E-value above 1e-6), no CDR3, stop codons, out-of-frame junctions, or ambiguous translated residues. A V3J clonotype was defined by an identical inferred V gene, J gene, and CDR3 amino acid sequence. Percentage overlap between repertoires was computed as shared unique clonotypes divided by the size of the smaller repertoire. Repertoire richness was assessed with RTK rarefaction, the Chao1 estimator, and Recon v2.1 estimates of unobserved clonotypes. OLGA was used to compute generation probabilities for all TCRbeta clonotypes that the gDNA method yielded from a few donors. What TCRdb holds here is the immuneACCESS table cut down to in-frame rearrangements. Part of the clones is not present; checked against another copy, under half of the missing clones reflect an unresolved V gene, and the others are unexplained. That table supplies the V and J calls and clone size; D and trimming were determined from the DNA. The sample table holds 600,000 or so clones, of which roughly 98% were seen once. In total, the top ten clones hold 0.3% of the sample.

The paper as a whole reports these results and caveats: The genetic and exposure-history diversity represented was limited by the small number of donors. Pairwise subsampling indicated that sequencing depth was expected to affect the degree of clonotype sharing among donors. Only blood was sampled, and tissue TCR repertoires likely differ from those in blood. About 5% of naive CD4, 3.5% of naive CD8, roughly 2.4% of memory CD4, and about 0.4% of memory CD8 clonotypes were shared across four donors. Naive subsets generally had larger estimated clonotype richness than memory subsets did. Clonotypes shared by all four sorted-subset donors showed higher generation probabilities than non-shared clonotypes. Incomplete sequencing was indicated by rarefaction of sorted-subset datasets, despite the large sequencing depth.

Turning to this clone: Its cognate antigen has yet to be identified. No base-level quality is on record; no much larger clone is a single base apart.

CD8 naive samples were obtained by positive selection for CCR7 among CD45RO-negative cells, yielding a CD45RA+CCR7+ population from which TemRA cells were excluded. The donors were healthy, HIV-negative adults with no recently reported acute infections or vaccinations. Every donor was a Caucasian adult residing in Nashville, Tennessee, USA. After blood collection by leukapheresis, PBMCs were isolated using Ficoll-Histopaque density gradient centrifugation and then cryopreserved in the vapor phase of liquid nitrogen. Purity and quantity of every magnetically sorted T cell population were checked by analytical flow cytometry. Each sorted fraction had its genomic DNA isolated and then quantified by UV absorbance on a Nanodrop 2000c.

The chain joins TRBV6-5 to TRBJ1-2; no D gene is confidently identified. The sample taken for sequencing was naive CD8+ T cells sorted from blood. In light of the paper, this sample's cell subset or site label describes: CD45RA+CCR7+. The TCR was taken from a man between 25 and 39 years old in good health. Here is the DNA: TGTGCCAGCAGAAGAACTAACTATGGCTACACCTTC. Its protein is CASRRTNYGYTF.